This T cell receptor (beta chain) emerged from a study of shared clonotypes between healthy human individuals. Study-level points and caveats: Memory subsets generally showed lower estimated richness than naive subsets.

Trimming pared 6 bases from V and 6 bases from J, leaving 10 bases between. The CDR3 consists of 11 residues. The germline V gene encodes CDR1 DFQATT and CDR2 SNEGSKA (reference sequence). In the authors' workflow: ImmunoSEQ gave junction-only sequences without quality scores, so filtering differed. Only in-frame clones appear in the TCRdb table, and some are missing; sequencing was by immunoSEQ multiplex PCR. The D gene and trimming were derived from the DNA, and the V and J assignments and clone size from that table. In the table there are about a million clones, about 80% of which are singletons. Those who donated, Caucasian adults without exception, all lived in Nashville, Tennessee. Both subsets, CD45RA+ naive and CD45RA-negative memory, were split from the CD4+ cells. This clone appeared a few times. Its antigen is unidentified. This CDR3 is also generated by other DNA sequences in the sample.

The TCR sequence derives from a man aged 18 to 29 in good health. Some clones in this sample may be carry-over from other donors' samples. Sequenced: memory CD4+ T cells from PBMCs. Noted subset: CD45RA-negative fraction. This chain uses TRBV20-1 with TRBJ2-3; D may correspond to TRBD1 or TRBD2 (6 bases each). CDR3 in amino acids: CSARGGDTQYF. The CDR3 region has the DNA TGCAGTGCCCGAGGGGGGGATACGCAGTATTTT.